The source of this T cell receptor (beta chain) is a study of blood T cell repertoires in COVID-19. The assay was immunoSEQ multiplex PCR, and TCRdb's table has in-frame clones only and misses some. The data hold fewer than 400,000 clones, with approximately 83% observed a single time. With 3 bases clipped from V and 4 bases from J, the junction kept 10 bases outside the gene matches. This CDR3 spans 17 amino acids. Germline assignment: CDR1 MNHEY and CDR2 SMNVEV (reference sequence). The origin of this receptor is a man between 25 and 39 years old who had recovered from COVID-19. What was sequenced was PBMCs or T cells enriched from blood (not recorded which). The V gene is TRBV27, the J gene TRBJ2-2; the match to TRBD1 covers 8 bases. CDR3 sequence (DNA): TGTGCCAGCAGTTTCCAGGGGGCCCCCTTTCGCACCGGGGAGCTGTTTTTT. It yields the protein CASSFQGAPFRTGELFF.